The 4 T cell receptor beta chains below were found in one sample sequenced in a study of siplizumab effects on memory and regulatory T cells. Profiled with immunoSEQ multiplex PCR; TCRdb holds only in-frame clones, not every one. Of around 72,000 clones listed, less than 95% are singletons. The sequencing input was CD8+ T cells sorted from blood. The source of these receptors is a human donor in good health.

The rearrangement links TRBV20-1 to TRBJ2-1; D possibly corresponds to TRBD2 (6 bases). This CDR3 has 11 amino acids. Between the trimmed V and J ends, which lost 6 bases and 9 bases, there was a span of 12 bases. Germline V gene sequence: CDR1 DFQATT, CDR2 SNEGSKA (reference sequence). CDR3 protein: CSARLVGEQFF. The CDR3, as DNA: TGCAGTGCCAGACTAGTTGGTGAGCAGTTCTTC.

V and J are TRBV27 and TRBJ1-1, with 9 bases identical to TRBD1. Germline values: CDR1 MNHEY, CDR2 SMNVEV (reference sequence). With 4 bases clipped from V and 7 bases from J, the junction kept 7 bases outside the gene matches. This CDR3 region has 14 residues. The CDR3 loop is CASSWGQGGDEAFF. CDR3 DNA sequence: TGTGCCAGCAGTTGGGGACAGGGAGGGGATGAAGCTTTCTTT.

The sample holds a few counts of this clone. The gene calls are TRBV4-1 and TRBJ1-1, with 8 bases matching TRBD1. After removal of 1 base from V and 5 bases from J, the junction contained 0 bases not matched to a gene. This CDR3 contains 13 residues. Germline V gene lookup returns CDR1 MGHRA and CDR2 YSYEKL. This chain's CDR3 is CASSQGTGTEAFF. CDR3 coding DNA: TGCGCCAGCAGCCAAGGGACAGGGACTGAAGCTTTCTTT.

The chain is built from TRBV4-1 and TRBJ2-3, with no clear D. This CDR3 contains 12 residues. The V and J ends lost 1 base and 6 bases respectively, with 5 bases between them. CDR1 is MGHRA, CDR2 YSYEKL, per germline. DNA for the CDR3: TGCGCCAGCAGCCAAGCGCGGGATACGCAGTATTTT. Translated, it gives CASSQARDTQYF.